The next 32 T cell receptor beta chains were all read from a single sample in a study of blood T cell repertoires in COVID-19. This table comes from immunoSEQ multiplex PCR, and its TCRdb copy is limited to in-frame clones, with some not included. Among some 130,000 clones listed, 75% to 90% were seen once. The sample comprised peripheral blood. The receptor set was obtained from a human donor in a cohort sampled during active COVID-19.

The CDR3 here is CASRQGTGRYEQYF. The CDR3 coding sequence is TGTGCCAGCCGGCAGGGGACAGGGCGGTACGAGCAGTACTTC. The chain employs TRBV6-5 and TRBJ2-7; 9 bases align to TRBD1. CDR1 and CDR2 (germline): MNHEY, SVGAGI. Losses at the gene ends were 8 bases for V and 4 bases for J; bases not matched to a gene: 9. The CDR3 consists of 14 residues.

This clone is a singleton in its sample. This chain uses TRBV6-4 with TRBJ2-6, with a possible D match to TRBD1 (6 bases). CDR3 length: 16 residues. Between the trimmed V and J ends, which lost 0 bases and 3 bases, there was a span of 9 bases. Per germline, CDR1 MRHNA and CDR2 SNTAGT. The CDR3 loop reads CASSDSGQLGANVLTF. The DNA of the CDR3 is TGTGCCAGCAGTGACTCTGGACAGCTTGGGGCCAACGTCCTGACTTTC.

This chain links TRBV7-3 with TRBJ2-1; the match to TRBD2 covers 8 bases. Germline loops: CDR1 SGHTA, CDR2 FQGTGA. The junction had 7 bases not matched to a gene; V was cut back by 3 bases and J by 6 bases. The CDR3 extends over 15 amino acids. The chain's CDR3 is CASSLNGGASNEQFF. In DNA, the CDR3 is TGTGCCAGCAGCTTGAACGGGGGGGCCTCCAATGAGCAGTTCTTC.

V and J are TRBV5-8 and TRBJ2-5; D gene ambiguous. The germline V and J ends were trimmed by 6 bases and 5 bases, with 11 bases remaining between them. CDR1 and CDR2 (germline): SGHTS, YDEGEE. The CDR3 runs to 12 residues. CDR3 nucleotides: TGTGCCAGCATATGGGCTCTGGAGACCCAGTACTTC. Its protein is CASIWALETQYF.

The chain employs TRBV30 and TRBJ2-2; TRBD1 matches at 8 bases. V gave up 7 bases and J gave up 3 bases; unmatched junction bases: 10. Germline CDR1 GTSNPN, CDR2 SVGIG (reference sequence). This CDR3 is built from 15 residues. The DNA for the CDR3 is TGTGCCTCACAGGGGGGCGGGATTTACACCGGGGAGCTGTTTTTT. It translates to CASQGGGIYTGELFF.

The V and J genes are TRBV4-3 and TRBJ1-6; perhaps TRBD1 as D (5 bases). CDR1 and CDR2 from the germline V gene are LGHNA and YSLEER. The CDR3 totals 18 residues. Trimming cost V 0 bases and J 10 bases, with 22 bases left between them. The CDR3 nucleotides read TGCGCCAGCAGCCAAGAAAGTATCTCTTTTGGGGGGAACTCACCCCTCCACTTT. This translates into CASSQESISFGGNSPLHF.

This clone was counted a single time. The genes are TRBV7-2 and TRBJ2-5; 10 positions agree with TRBD2. This CDR3 contains 17 residues. With 5 bases clipped from V and 0 bases from J, the junction kept 9 bases outside the gene matches. Per germline, CDR1 SGHTA and CDR2 FQGNSA. The CDR3 spells CASSLGPSGGYQETQYF. CDR3 DNA: TGTGCCAGCAGCCTAGGACCTAGCGGGGGTTACCAAGAGACCCAGTACTTC.

The CDR3 nucleotides read TGCGCCAGCAGCTTGGTCGGCAGGGGATTAGATGAGCAGTTCTTC. This sequence encodes CASSLVGRGLDEQFF. V usage is TRBV5-1 and J usage is TRBJ2-1; possibly TRBD1 for D (6 bases). The CDR3 spans 15 residues. Per the germline V gene, CDR1 is SGHRS and CDR2 is YFSETQ. The V end was cut by 0 bases, the J end by 8 bases, with 15 bases between.

This clone was seen once. The chain uses TRBV9 and TRBJ2-3; 10 positions match TRBD2. Trimming at V came to 0 bases and at J to 1 base, leaving 8 bases not matched to a gene. The germline V gene has CDR1 SGDLS and CDR2 YYNGEE. The CDR3 totals 18 residues. The CDR3 DNA reads TGTGCCAGCAGCGTAGTTGTCTCTAGCGGGGGCGGCACAGATACGCAGTATTTT. Its protein product is CASSVVVSSGGGTDTQYF.

This clone was found once. The chain has TRBV19 and TRBJ1-6; no clear D gene. Germline values: CDR1 LNHDA, CDR2 SQIVND (reference sequence). This CDR3 is 14 amino acids long. The V end lost 5 bases, the J end lost 7 bases, and 12 bases lay between the germline ends. The CDR3 protein is CASSERTGNSPLHF. DNA of the CDR3: TGTGCCAGTAGTGAACGGACGGGGAATTCACCCCTCCACTTT.

The rearrangement links TRBV4-1 to TRBJ2-7; possible D gene TRBD1, 6 bases. The V and J ends lost 3 bases and 0 bases respectively, with 15 bases between them. The CDR3 loop spans 16 amino acids. The V gene's germline CDR1 is MGHRA and CDR2 YSYEKL. The DNA for the CDR3 is TGCGCCAGCAGCCAGCAAACGGGACATACCTCCTACGAGCAGTACTTC. This translates into CASSQQTGHTSYEQYF.

The gene calls are TRBV10-2 and TRBJ1-5; 9 nucleotides match TRBD1. Germline trimming cut 6 bases from V and 5 bases from J; bases unmatched to any gene: 8. This CDR3 spans 15 amino acids. Per the germline V gene, CDR1 is WSHSY and CDR2 is SAAADI. CDR3 in DNA: TGCGCCAGCAGGAGGACAGGGGAAGGGGATCAGCCCCAGCATTTT. It codes for CASRRTGEGDQPQHF.

The CDR3 DNA is TGTGCCAGCAGCTGGGGACACCACACCTACAATGAGCAGTTCTTC. This encodes CASSWGHHTYNEQFF. The chain links TRBV5-8 to TRBJ2-1; TRBD1 might be the D (6 bases). The CDR3 sequence is 15 residues long. Germline V gene sequence: CDR1 SGHTS, CDR2 YDEGEE. V was clipped by 3 bases and J by 2 bases, with 12 bases between them.

The count of this clone is one. The rearrangement uses TRBV7-3 and TRBJ2-7; 7 bases line up with TRBD2. The junction had 5 bases not matched to a gene; V was cut back by 3 bases and J by 6 bases. CDR1 and CDR2 from the germline V gene are SGHTA and FQGTGA. The CDR3 consists of 13 residues. CDR3: CASSLGSGGEQYF. The CDR3 coding sequence is TGTGCCAGCAGCTTGGGATCGGGGGGCGAGCAGTACTTC.

The chain has TRBV27 and TRBJ2-3; TRBD1 matches 8 bases. CDR3 length: 15 residues. J was trimmed by 3 bases and V by 1 base; bases with no gene match: 3. Germline V gives CDR1 MNHEY, CDR2 SMNVEV (reference sequence). Written as DNA, the CDR3 is TGTGCCAGCAGTTTATTGCAGGGGGCTACAGATACGCAGTATTTT. Its protein is CASSLLQGATDTQYF.

The J gene is TRBJ1-2, the V gene TRBV3-1 (or the pseudogene TRBV3-2), with TRBD1 as a possible D gene (5 bases). Germline loops: CDR1 LGHDT, CDR2 YNNKEL (reference sequence). The length of the CDR3 is 14 residues. V was shortened by 2 bases and J by 4 bases, with 11 bases between the two germline ends. DNA for the CDR3: TGTGCCAGCAGCCAACCGACAGACTCCTATGGCTACACCTTC. This gives the protein CASSQPTDSYGYTF.

The chain has TRBV27 and TRBJ2-7; D is ambiguous. Per germline, CDR1 MNHEY and CDR2 SMNVEV (reference sequence). V was cut by 2 bases and J by 6 bases, with 8 bases left in between. This CDR3 has 12 residues. For the CDR3, the DNA is TGTGCCAGCAGTTTAGGTCCGGGCGAGCAGTACTTC. Its translation is CASSLGPGEQYF.

V and J are TRBV5-1 and TRBJ2-5; TRBD1 matches at 10 bases. Trimming removed 4 bases from V and 1 base from J; junction bases left unmatched: 10. This CDR3 has 17 residues. Germline assignment: CDR1 SGHRS and CDR2 YFSETQ. CDR3 sequence (DNA): TGCGCCAGCAGCCCCTTACGACAGGGGGCAGTCCAAGAGACCCAGTACTTC. Protein product: CASSPLRQGAVQETQYF.

The V gene is TRBV5-1, the J gene TRBJ2-5; the match to TRBD2 covers 13 bases. Germline CDR1 and CDR2: SGHRS and YFSETQ. The CDR3 spans 17 residues. The trim removed 7 bases at V and 2 bases at J, leaving 11 bases unmatched. The CDR3: CASSGTSGVSFQETQYF. The CDR3 DNA follows: TGCGCCAGCTCCGGGACTAGCGGGGTCTCGTTTCAAGAGACCCAGTACTTC.

The CDR3 DNA follows: TGTGCCAGCAGCCGCGGGACCGAGCGCACAGATACGCAGTATTTT. It translates to CASSRGTERTDTQYF. The rearrangement uses TRBV7-2 and TRBJ2-3; tentative D call: TRBD2 (6 bases). Trimming removed 5 bases from V and 1 base from J, with 13 bases in between. The V gene's germline CDR1 is SGHTA and CDR2 FQGNSA. The CDR3 extends over 15 amino acids.

The chain joins TRBV9 to TRBJ1-4, with 7 bases fitting TRBD1. V shed 2 bases and J 5 bases; nucleotides not matched to a gene: 6. Germline V CDR1 and CDR2: SGDLS, YYNGEE. CDR3 length equals 15 residues. In nucleotides, the CDR3 is TGTGCCAGCAGCGTCTTGGACAGGAAGAATGAAAAACTGTTTTTT. Amino acids: CASSVLDRKNEKLFF.

The chain employs TRBV6-6 and TRBJ1-1; 7 nucleotides align to TRBD1. The trim removed 5 bases at V and 11 bases at J, leaving 14 bases unmatched. The CDR3 sequence is 14 residues long. Per the germline V gene, CDR1 is MNHNY and CDR2 is SVGAGI (reference sequence). CDR3 sequence (DNA): TGTGCCAGCAGTACGGGAGAGAGGGGGCTGGGGGCTTTCTTT. Translating gives CASSTGERGLGAFF.

V gene TRBV29-1 combines with J gene TRBJ1-2, with D uncertain. Trimming left V 7 bases short and J 6 bases short, with 12 bases between. CDR3 size: 11 residues. Germline values: CDR1 SQVTM, CDR2 ANQGSEA. This chain's CDR3 is CSATEGHGYTF. CDR3 sequence (DNA): TGCAGCGCTACGGAGGGTCATGGCTACACCTTC.

This chain connects TRBV9 to TRBJ2-3, with D maybe TRBD2 (5 bases). This CDR3 is built from 15 residues. V lost 3 bases and J lost 2, with 13 bases in between. The germline V gene encodes CDR1 SGDLS and CDR2 YYNGEE. In nucleotides, the CDR3 is TGTGCCAGCAGCGGAGGAGGACCACCCACAGATACGCAGTATTTT. Amino acid sequence: CASSGGGPPTDTQYF.

The V gene is TRBV9, the J gene TRBJ1-5, with 10 bases aligning to TRBD1. V shed 3 bases and J 4 bases; nucleotides not matched to a gene: 1. This CDR3 has 14 amino acids. Per the germline V gene, CDR1 is SGDLS and CDR2 is YYNGEE. Here the CDR3 reads CASSAGQGNQPQHF. The CDR3 region has the DNA TGTGCCAGCAGCGCGGGACAGGGGAATCAGCCCCAGCATTTT.

The chain recombines TRBV3-1 (or the pseudogene TRBV3-2) with TRBJ1-6; D gene ambiguous. The CDR3 sequence is 14 residues long. Trimming took off 3 bases at V and 6 bases at J, with 9 bases between the two ends. CDR1 and CDR2 (germline): LGHDT, YNNKEL (reference sequence). CDR3 sequence: CASSHTGSNSPLHF. The CDR3 coding sequence is TGTGCCAGCAGCCACACCGGGTCTAATTCACCCCTCCACTTT.

This chain connects TRBV9 to TRBJ1-2; the D gene is possibly TRBD1 (6 bases). The CDR3 loop spans 14 amino acids. Trimming cost V 3 bases and J 0 bases, with 9 bases left between them. The V gene's germline CDR1 is SGDLS and CDR2 YYNGEE. The CDR3 region has the DNA TGTGCCAGCAGCGAAGGGGGAGCTAACTATGGCTACACCTTC. Its translation: CASSEGGANYGYTF. Using reference TRBV9 and TRBJ1-2 for the parts outside the CDR3, the full variable domain is DSGVTQTPKHLITATGQRVTLRCSPRSGDLSVYWYQQSLDQGLQFLIQYYNGEERAKGNILERFSAQQFPDLHSELNLSSLELGDSALYFCASSEGGANYGYTFGSGTRLTVV.

This clone was recorded only once. The V call is TRBV24-1, the J call TRBJ1-2, with 7 bases identical to TRBD1. Looked up from germline, CDR1 is KGHDR and CDR2 is SFDVKD. Trimming removed 4 bases from V and 5 bases from J; junction bases left unmatched: 6. The length of the CDR3 is 14 residues. The CDR3 loop is CATSDLDREYGYTF. CDR3 in DNA: TGTGCCACCAGTGACCTCGACAGGGAATATGGCTACACCTTC.

This clone was seen a few times. V is TRBV19 and J is TRBJ1-1; TRBD1 matches 8 bases. The germline gives CDR1 LNHDA, CDR2 SQIVND (reference sequence). The CDR3 loop spans 12 amino acids. The V and J ends lost 4 bases and 11 bases, in that order; junction bases with no gene match: 6. For the CDR3, the DNA is TGTGCCAGTAGTACGACAGGGGTGTGGGCTTTCTTT. Amino acid sequence: CASSTTGVWAFF.

Concerning this clone: This may be a read error, as it is one base from a much larger clone. The sample carries other DNA sequences with the same CDR3. The V call is TRBV4-1, the J call TRBJ1-1; D gene unclear. The CDR3 contains 14 residues. Germline V gene lookup returns CDR1 MGHRA and CDR2 YSYEKL. Trimming removed 0 bases at V and 2 bases at J, with 7 bases between. CDR3 coding DNA: TGCGCCAGCAGCCAAGATCCGGGAAACACTGAAGCTTTCTTT. Amino acids: CASSQDPGNTEAFF.

The chain recombines TRBV27 with TRBJ2-2; maybe TRBD2 (6 bases). The CDR3 is 14 residues long. V lost 5 bases to trimming and J lost 6 bases, with 13 bases between them. Germline loops: CDR1 MNHEY, CDR2 SMNVEV (reference sequence). The CDR3 protein is CASSLSGRAGELFF. The CDR3, as DNA: TGTGCCAGCAGTCTAAGCGGGCGCGCCGGGGAGCTGTTTTTT.

The chain is built from TRBV29-1 and TRBJ2-7; D possibly corresponds to TRBD2 (5 bases). Germline-derived CDR1 and CDR2 are SQVTM and ANQGSEA. V dropped 5 bases and J dropped 2 bases, with 10 bases sitting between them. The CDR3 spans 12 residues. The CDR3 nucleotides are TGCAGCGTTAGCGAGGGCCCCTACGAGCAGTACGTC. Encoded protein: CSVSEGPYEQYV.